This T cell receptor (beta chain) was captured by sequencing in a study of identical twins. Germline V gives CDR1 ENHRY, CDR2 SYGVKD. This CDR3 is 13 amino acids long. Trimming cost V 0 bases and J 9 bases, with 11 bases left between them. Healthy Caucasian individuals made up all the donors. Broader study findings: Beta out-of-frame sequences showed weaker excess sharing between twins. There is a chance that invariant MAIT and iNKT cells partially muddied zero-insertion analyses.

This clonotype was detected ten times or more. As yet, its antigen is unknown. TCRdb processed the 5' RACE reads anew with MiXCR; each CDR3 protein has one entry. The table records 1.5 million to 2 million distinct CDR3 sequences, around a third of them present only once. The sequence was collected from a newborn girl in good health. Sequenced sample: cord blood. The chain links TRBV10-3 to TRBJ1-2, with D tentatively TRBD1 (5 bases). The CDR3 reads CAISESDQGRYTF. The DNA for the CDR3 is TGTGCCATCAGTGAGTCGGATCAGGGCCGCTACACCTTC.